This T cell receptor beta chain derives from a study of response to subunit inactivated influenza vaccine. Study-level results: It was the authors' suggestion that each seasonal influenza vaccination recruits few new T cells.

As concerns this clonotype: No antigen is known for it.

TCRdb re-analysed the RT-PCR reads in MiXCR, keeping a single row per CDR3 protein. This sample has under 200,000 distinct CDR3 sequences, with over 8.5% found just once. V was shortened by 5 bases and J by 3 bases, with 13 bases between the two germline ends. The CDR3 runs 14 residues. The V gene's germline CDR1 is MNHNS and CDR2 SASEGT. The chain combines TRBV6-1 with TRBJ1-1; D might be TRBD1 (6 bases). The sample consisted of CD8+ T cells sorted from PBMCs, taken around 25 months after vaccination. This TCR came from a man aged 50-75 years who received an inactivated influenza vaccine. DNA for the CDR3: TGTGCCAGCAGTCAACAGGGATTCTACACTGAAGCTTTCTTT. The encoded protein is CASSQQGFYTEAFF.